This section outlines one TCR beta chain sequence together with its context. What it binds is not known. These data originate in a study of T cells in Graves' hyperthyroidism and ophthalmopathy. Germline CDR1 reads LGHDT; CDR2 reads YNNKEL (reference sequence). V dropped 9 bases and J dropped 0; count of bases not matched to a gene: 1. This CDR3 is 14 amino acids long. Amplification targeted TCR beta CDR3 regions from RNA transcripts. First-round RT-PCR targeting the TCR CDR3 was performed with the HTBI primer set. TCRdb processed the multiplex PCR reads anew with MiXCR; each CDR3 protein has one entry. The table has around 370,000 distinct CDR3 sequences, 18% seen once. Regarding the study as a whole: Onset of ophthalmopathy came a median around 6.5 months after the model predicted it.

The sample taken for sequencing was blood. The chain is built from TRBV3-1 and TRBJ2-3; 12 bases align to TRBD2. The receptor was isolated from a man between 18 and 35 years old with Graves' ophthalmopathy. In nucleotides, the CDR3 is TGTGCCAGTGGACTAGCGGGAAGCACAGATACGCAGTATTTT. Translated: CASGLAGSTDTQYF.